The rows below give T cell receptor beta chains drawn from one sample of a study of blood T cells in healthy people across ages. MiXCR, applied by TCRdb to the 5' RACE reads, yields one record per CDR3 protein. The repertoire has about 1.5 million distinct CDR3 sequences, 42% of them found once; the top ten carry 7.9%. The source material was blood. These receptors originate from a woman aged 18-29 years in good health. Each CDR3 is given with its conserved first and last residue. D genes are given only for firm matches. Some rows mark clone size as missing; the rest say once, few, many or name a class of expanded clone.

clone_size	j_call	d_call	v_call	cdr3_nt	cdr3_aa
few	TRBJ2-7	TRBD1	TRBV6-2/TRBV6-3	TGTGCCAGCAGCGACAGGGGAACAACCGAGCAGTACTTC	CASSDRGTTEQYF
few	TRBJ1-4	NA	TRBV10-3	TGTGCCATCAGCCGAAGTCAGGGTATAGATGAAAAACTGTTTTTT	CAISRSQGIDEKLFF
NA	TRBJ2-3	TRBD2	TRBV2	TGTGCCAAGCAGGCAGCTAGCGGGTCATACGATACGCAGTATTTT	CAKQAASGSYDTQYF
once	TRBJ1-2	NA	TRBV28	TGTGCCAGCAGACCCCTACCGGCTAACTATGGCTACACCTTC	CASRPLPANYGYTF
NA	TRBJ2-7	TRBD2	TRBV20-1	TGCAGTGTCATCTGGGGGGGAGGGAGCTCCTACAATGAGCAGTACTTC	CSVIWGGGSSYNEQYF
NA	TRBJ1-2	NA	TRBV3-1	TGTGCCAGCAGCCAAAACTTACAACAGGGATCGAATTATGGCTACACCTTC	CASSQNLQQGSNYGYTF
NA	TRBJ1-1	NA	TRBV10-3	TGTGCCATCAGTGAGCAGCCGGCCACTGAAGCTTTCTTT	CAISEQPATEAFF
NA	TRBJ2-3	TRBD1	TRBV20-1	TGCAGTGCTACCGCCGGGACAGGGGCGTCGGGCACAGATACGCAGTATTTT	CSATAGTGASGTDTQYF
NA	TRBJ2-1	NA	TRBV12-3/TRBV12-4	TGTGCCAGCAGTTCCCCCCGGGCAGGGGGGATCTCCTACAATGAGCAGTTCTTC	CASSSPRAGGISYNEQFF
NA	TRBJ2-7	NA	TRBV7-9	TGTGCCAGCAGCTTTAGTGGAGAGGCCTACGAGCAGTACTTC	CASSFSGEAYEQYF
NA	TRBJ2-7	TRBD1	TRBV29-1	TGCAGCGTTGAAGTACAGGGGGCTTCTGCCTACGAGCAGTACTTC	CSVEVQGASAYEQYF
many	TRBJ1-2	TRBD1	TRBV6-5	TGTGCCAGCAGCAGGGGGGCGGACTATGGCTACACCTTC	CASSRGADYGYTF
once	TRBJ2-1	TRBD2	TRBV27	TGTGCCAGCAGCGTCTCGCCGGGACTAGCGGGAGGGTCGAGCTCCTACAATGAGCAGTTCTTC	CASSVSPGLAGGSSSYNEQFF
few	TRBJ2-1	TRBD1	TRBV3-1	TGTGCCAGCAGCGCCCGGGACAGGGGGTGGAGCTCCTACAATGAGCAGTTCTTC	CASSARDRGWSSYNEQFF
NA	TRBJ2-1	TRBD1	TRBV6-2/TRBV6-3	TGTGCCAGCGCCAAAGACAGGGGCTACTACAATGAGCAGTTCTTC	CASAKDRGYYNEQFF
few	TRBJ2-7	NA	TRBV20-1	TGCAGTGCTAGGCCCACGGTCGAGCAGTACTTC	CSARPTVEQYF
NA	TRBJ2-5	NA	TRBV7-2	TGTGCCAGCAGCTTAGACTGGAGTAAAGAGACCCAGTACTTC	CASSLDWSKETQYF
NA	TRBJ2-7	TRBD2	TRBV20-1	TGCAGTGCTAGACCGAAGCGGGGACCAGCCTACGAGCAGTACTTC	CSARPKRGPAYEQYF
NA	TRBJ1-2	TRBD1	TRBV5-1	TGCGCCAGCAGCTCTACCGGGACAGGGCATTCTAACTATGGCTACACCTTC	CASSSTGTGHSNYGYTF
NA	TRBJ2-5	TRBD2	TRBV7-2	TGTGCCAGCAGCTCCCGAGGACTAGCGGGATTTGGAGAGACCCAGTACTTC	CASSSRGLAGFGETQYF
once	TRBJ2-2	NA	TRBV11-2	TGTGCCAGCAGCTTAATTTATGGGGGGAACACCGGGGAGCTGTTTTTT	CASSLIYGGNTGELFF
few	TRBJ2-1	NA	TRBV12-3/TRBV12-4	TGTGCCAGCAGGCCAGACGGAGACAATGAGCAGTTCTTC	CASRPDGDNEQFF
NA	TRBJ2-7	NA	TRBV27	TGTGCCACCGGCTCAGACAGGTCCTACGAGCAGTACTTC	CATGSDRSYEQYF
once	TRBJ2-3	TRBD2	TRBV7-9	TGTGCCAGCAGCTTAGGGGCAGCGGGAGATGCTACAGATACGCAGTATTTT	CASSLGAAGDATDTQYF
NA	TRBJ1-1	TRBD1	TRBV25-1	TGTGCCAGCAGTGACGGCAGGGGGCTCCCGAACACTGAAGCTTTCTTT	CASSDGRGLPNTEAFF
NA	TRBJ1-4	NA	TRBV6-1	TGTGCCAGCAGGCTGACGGGGGAAGGTGAAAAACTGTTTTTT	CASRLTGEGEKLFF
NA	TRBJ1-1	NA	TRBV2	TGTGCCAGCACCGACCTTGCGGGTGGAGTGAAGAACACTGAAGCTTTCTTT	CASTDLAGGVKNTEAFF
NA	TRBJ2-7	NA	TRBV12-3/TRBV12-4	TGTGCCAGCAGTCCGGCCGGGGTCGAGCAGTACTTC	CASSPAGVEQYF